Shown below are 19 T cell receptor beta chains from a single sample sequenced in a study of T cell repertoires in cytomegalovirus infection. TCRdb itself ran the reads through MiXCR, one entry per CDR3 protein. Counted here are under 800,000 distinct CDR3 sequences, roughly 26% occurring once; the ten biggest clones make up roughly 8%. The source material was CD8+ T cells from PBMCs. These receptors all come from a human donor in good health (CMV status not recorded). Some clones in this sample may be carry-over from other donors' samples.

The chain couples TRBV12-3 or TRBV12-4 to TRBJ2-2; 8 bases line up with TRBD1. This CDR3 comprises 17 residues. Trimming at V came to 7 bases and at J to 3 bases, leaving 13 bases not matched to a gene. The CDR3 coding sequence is TGTGCCAGCAAAGAGGACAGGGCGCTGAGGGACACCGGGGAGCTGTTTTTT. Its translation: CASKEDRALRDTGELFF.

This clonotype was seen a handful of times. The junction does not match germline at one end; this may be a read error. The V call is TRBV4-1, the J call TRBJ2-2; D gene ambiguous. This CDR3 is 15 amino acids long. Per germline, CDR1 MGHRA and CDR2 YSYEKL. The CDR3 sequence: CASSPTDGNTGELFF. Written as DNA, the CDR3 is TGTGCCAGCAGTCCAACGGACGGGAACACCGGGGAGCTGTTTTTT.

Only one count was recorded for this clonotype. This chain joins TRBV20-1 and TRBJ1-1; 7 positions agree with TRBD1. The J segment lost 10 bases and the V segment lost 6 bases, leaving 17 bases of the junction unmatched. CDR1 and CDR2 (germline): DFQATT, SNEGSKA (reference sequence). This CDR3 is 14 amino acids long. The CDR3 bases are TGCAGTGCCACGACCGTGACAGGGTCTTTCGGAGCTTTCTTT. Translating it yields CSATTVTGSFGAFF.

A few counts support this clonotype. CDR3 sequence: CASSTTGTDSPLHF. CDR3 coding DNA: TGTGCCAGCAGTACTACAGGGACGGATTCACCCCTCCACTTT. The V gene is TRBV27, the J gene TRBJ1-6; tentatively, D is TRBD1 (6 bases). The CDR3 has 14 amino acids. V was cut by 5 bases and J by 8 bases, with 13 bases left in between. Germline CDR1 MNHEY, CDR2 SMNVEV (reference sequence).

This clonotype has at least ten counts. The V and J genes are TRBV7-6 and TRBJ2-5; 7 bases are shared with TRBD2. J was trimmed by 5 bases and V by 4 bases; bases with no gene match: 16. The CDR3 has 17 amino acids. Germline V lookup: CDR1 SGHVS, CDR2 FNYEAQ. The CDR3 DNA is TGTGCCAGCAGCTCTCGGCCGTCTGCCGGGAGGTCGGAGACCCAGTACTTC. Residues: CASSSRPSAGRSETQYF. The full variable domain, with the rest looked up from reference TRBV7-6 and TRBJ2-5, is GAGVSQSPRYKVTKRGQDVALRCDPISGHVSLYWYRQALGQGPEFLTYFNYEAQQDKSGLPNDRFSAERPEGSISTLTIQRTEQRDSAMYRCASSSRPSAGRSETQYFGPGTRLLVL.

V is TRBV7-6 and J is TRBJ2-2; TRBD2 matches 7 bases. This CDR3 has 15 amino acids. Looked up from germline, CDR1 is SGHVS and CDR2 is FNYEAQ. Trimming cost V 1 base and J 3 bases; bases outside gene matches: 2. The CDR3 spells CASSLVGGDTGELFF. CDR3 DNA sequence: TGTGCCAGCAGCTTAGTGGGAGGGGACACCGGGGAGCTGTTTTTT.

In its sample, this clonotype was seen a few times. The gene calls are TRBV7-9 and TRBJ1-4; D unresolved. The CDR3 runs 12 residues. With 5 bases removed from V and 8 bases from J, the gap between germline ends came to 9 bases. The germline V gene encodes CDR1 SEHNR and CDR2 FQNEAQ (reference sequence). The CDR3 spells CASSPRVEKLFF. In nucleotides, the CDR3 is TGTGCCAGCAGCCCCCGGGTCGAAAAACTGTTTTTT.

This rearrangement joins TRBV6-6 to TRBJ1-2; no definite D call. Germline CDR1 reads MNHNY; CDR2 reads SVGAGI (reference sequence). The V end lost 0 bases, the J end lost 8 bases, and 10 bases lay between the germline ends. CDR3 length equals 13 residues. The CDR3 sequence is CASSYSSIGGYTF. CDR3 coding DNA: TGTGCCAGCAGTTACTCAAGTATCGGAGGCTACACCTTC.

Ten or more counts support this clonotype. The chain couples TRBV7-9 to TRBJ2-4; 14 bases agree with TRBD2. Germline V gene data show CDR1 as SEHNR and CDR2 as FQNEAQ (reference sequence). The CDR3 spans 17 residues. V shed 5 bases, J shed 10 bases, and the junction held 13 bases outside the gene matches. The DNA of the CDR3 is TGTGCCAGCAGCCCCCCCTCCGGGACTAGCGGGGGTCATATTCAGTACTTC. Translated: CASSPPSGTSGGHIQYF.

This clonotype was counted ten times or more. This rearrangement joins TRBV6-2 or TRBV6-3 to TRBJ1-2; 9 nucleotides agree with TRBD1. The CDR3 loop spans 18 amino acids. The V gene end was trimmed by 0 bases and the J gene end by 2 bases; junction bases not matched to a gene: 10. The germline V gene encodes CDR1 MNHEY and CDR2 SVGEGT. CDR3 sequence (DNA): TGTGCCAGCAGTTACTCGCCCTGGACAGGGGAGGAGAACTATGGCTACACCTTC. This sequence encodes CASSYSPWTGEENYGYTF.

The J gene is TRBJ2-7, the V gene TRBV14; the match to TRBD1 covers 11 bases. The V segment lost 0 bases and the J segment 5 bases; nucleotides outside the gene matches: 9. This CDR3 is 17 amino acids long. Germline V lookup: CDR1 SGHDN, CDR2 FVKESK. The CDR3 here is CASSQDWTGGTYDEQYF. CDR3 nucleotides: TGTGCCAGCAGCCAAGATTGGACAGGGGGCACCTATGACGAGCAGTACTTC.

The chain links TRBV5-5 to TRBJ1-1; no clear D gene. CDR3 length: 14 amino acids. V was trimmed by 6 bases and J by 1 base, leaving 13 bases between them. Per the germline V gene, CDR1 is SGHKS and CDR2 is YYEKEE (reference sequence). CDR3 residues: CASTAYLGNTEAFF. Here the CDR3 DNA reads TGTGCCAGCACCGCCTACCTGGGGAACACTGAAGCTTTCTTT.

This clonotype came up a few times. The CDR3: CASEGTSGGDVLDTQYF. CDR3 bases: TGTGCCAGCGAGGGGACTAGCGGGGGGGATGTATTGGATACGCAGTATTTT. The V call is TRBV6-2 or TRBV6-3, the J call TRBJ2-3, with 16 bases fitting TRBD2. This CDR3 has 17 amino acids. J lost 6 bases, V lost 8 bases, and 11 bases had no gene match. CDR1 and CDR2 from the germline V gene are MNHEY and SVGEGT.

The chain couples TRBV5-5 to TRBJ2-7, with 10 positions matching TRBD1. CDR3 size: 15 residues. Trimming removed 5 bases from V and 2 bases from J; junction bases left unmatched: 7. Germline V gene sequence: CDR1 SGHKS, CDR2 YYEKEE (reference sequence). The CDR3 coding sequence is TGTGCCAGCAGTTCGTGGGACAGGGGACCCTACGAGCAGTACGTC. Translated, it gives CASSSWDRGPYEQYV.

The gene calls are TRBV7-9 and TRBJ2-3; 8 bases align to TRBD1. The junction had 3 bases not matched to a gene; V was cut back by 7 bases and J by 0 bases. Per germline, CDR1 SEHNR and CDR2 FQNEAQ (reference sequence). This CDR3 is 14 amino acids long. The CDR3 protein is CASTQGASTDTQYF. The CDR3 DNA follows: TGTGCCAGCACCCAGGGGGCGAGCACAGATACGCAGTATTTT.

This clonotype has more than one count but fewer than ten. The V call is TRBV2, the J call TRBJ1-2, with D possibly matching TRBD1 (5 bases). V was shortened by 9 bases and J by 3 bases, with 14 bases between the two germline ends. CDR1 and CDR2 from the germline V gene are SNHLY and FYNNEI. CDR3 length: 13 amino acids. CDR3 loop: CAREGQGDYGYTF. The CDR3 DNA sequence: TGTGCCAGAGAGGGGCAGGGCGACTATGGCTACACCTTC.

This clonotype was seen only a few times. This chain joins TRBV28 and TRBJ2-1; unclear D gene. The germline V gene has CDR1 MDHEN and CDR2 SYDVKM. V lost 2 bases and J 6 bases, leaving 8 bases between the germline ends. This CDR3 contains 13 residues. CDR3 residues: CASSLKRSNEQFF. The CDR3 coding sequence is TGTGCCAGCAGTTTAAAGCGTAGCAATGAGCAGTTCTTC. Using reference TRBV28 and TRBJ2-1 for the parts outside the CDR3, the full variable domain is DVKVTQSSRYLVKRTGEKVFLECVQDMDHENMFWYRQDPGLGLRLIYFSYDVKMKEKGDIPEGYSVSREKKERFSLILESASTNQTSMYLCASSLKRSNEQFFGPGTRLTVL.

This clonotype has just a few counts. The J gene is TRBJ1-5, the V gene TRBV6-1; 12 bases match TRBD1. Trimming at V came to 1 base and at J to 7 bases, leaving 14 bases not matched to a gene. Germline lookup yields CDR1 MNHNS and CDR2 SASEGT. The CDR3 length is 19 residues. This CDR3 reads CASSEDQTPGQGARQPQHF. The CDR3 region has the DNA TGTGCCAGCAGTGAAGATCAGACCCCGGGACAGGGGGCGAGGCAGCCCCAGCATTTT.

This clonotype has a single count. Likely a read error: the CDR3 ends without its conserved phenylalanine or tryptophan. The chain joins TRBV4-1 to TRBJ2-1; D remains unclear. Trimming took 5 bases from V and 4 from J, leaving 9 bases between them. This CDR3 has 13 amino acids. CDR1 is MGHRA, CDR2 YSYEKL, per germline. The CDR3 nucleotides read TGCGCCAGCAGCGAAGGAACGTACAATGAGCAGTTCCTC. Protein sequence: CASSEGTYNEQFL.